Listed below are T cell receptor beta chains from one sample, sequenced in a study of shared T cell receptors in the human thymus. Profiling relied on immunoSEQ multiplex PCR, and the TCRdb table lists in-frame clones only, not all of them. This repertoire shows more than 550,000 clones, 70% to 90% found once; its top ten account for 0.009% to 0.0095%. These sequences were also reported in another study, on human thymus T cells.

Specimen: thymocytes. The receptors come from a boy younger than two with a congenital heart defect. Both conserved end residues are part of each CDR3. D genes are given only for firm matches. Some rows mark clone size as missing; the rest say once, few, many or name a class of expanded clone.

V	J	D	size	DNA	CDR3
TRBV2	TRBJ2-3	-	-	TGTGCCAGCAGTGAAGCGAGTGCGGGGTTGGGCACAGATACGCAGTATTTT	CASSEASAGLGTDTQYF
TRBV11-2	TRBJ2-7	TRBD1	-	TGTGCCAGCAGCTTACGACCCTCGGGACAGGGTTTCTACGAGCAGTACTTC	CASSLRPSGQGFYEQYF
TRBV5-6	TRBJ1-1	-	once	TGTGCCAGCAGCTACCCACAGGCTGAAGCTTTCTTT	CASSYPQAEAFF
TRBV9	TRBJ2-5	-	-	TGTGCCAGCAGCGTAGGGGAGGCGGGAGAGACCCAGTACTTC	CASSVGEAGETQYF
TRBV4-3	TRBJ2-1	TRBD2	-	TGCGCCAGCAGCCAAGATACTAGCGGGAGTACGTACAATGAGCAGTTCTTC	CASSQDTSGSTYNEQFF
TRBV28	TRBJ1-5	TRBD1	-	TGTGCCAGCAGTCTATATGACAGGGCTCCCGGGAAGCATTTT	CASSLYDRAPGKHF
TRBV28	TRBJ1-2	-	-	TGTGCCGCGACCCCAGGGCTGGGGAACCATGGCTACACCTTC	CAATPGLGNHGYTF
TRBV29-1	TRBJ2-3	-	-	TGCAGCGTTGAAGATGCCCGGCAGGGGCCAGATACGCAGTATTTT	CSVEDARQGPDTQYF
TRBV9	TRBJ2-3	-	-	TGTGCCAGCAGAGGGACAAGGAACACAGATACGCAGTATTTT	CASRGTRNTDTQYF
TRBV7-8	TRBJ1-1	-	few	TGTGCCAGCAGCTCCCCCGGAGTGAACACTGAAGCTTTCTTT	CASSSPGVNTEAFF
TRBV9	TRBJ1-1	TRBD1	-	TGTGCCAGCAGCGGGGGGGCAGACCGGGACAGGGTAACTTTCTTT	CASSGGADRDRVTFF
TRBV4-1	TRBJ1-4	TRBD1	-	TGCGCCAGCAGCCAACCGGACAGGGGGCCAGGTAATGAAAAACTGTTTTTT	CASSQPDRGPGNEKLFF
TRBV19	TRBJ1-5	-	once	TGTGCCAGTAGTATAGAGGCTTGGACACAGGTTAATCAGCCCCAGCATTTT	CASSIEAWTQVNQPQHF
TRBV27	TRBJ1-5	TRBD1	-	TGTGCCAGCAGTATGACAGGGAATGGGTCGCAGCCCCAGCATTTT	CASSMTGNGSQPQHF
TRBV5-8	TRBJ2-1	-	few	TGTGCCAGCAGCGCTACGGACAGATCCTACAATGAGCAGTTCTTC	CASSATDRSYNEQFF
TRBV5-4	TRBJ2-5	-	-	TGTGCCAGCAGCTTGAGCGGACAAGAGACCCAGTACTTC	CASSLSGQETQYF
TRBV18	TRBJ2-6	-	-	TGTGCCAGCTCATCCGGTGGGGCCAACGTCCTGACTTTC	CASSSGGANVLTF
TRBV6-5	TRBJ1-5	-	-	TGTGCCAGCCAGGGGCAGCCGAATCAGCCCCAGCATTTT	CASQGQPNQPQHF
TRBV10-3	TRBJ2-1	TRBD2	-	TGTGCCATCAAACCTAGCGGGGGGGCGAATGAGCAGTTCTTC	CAIKPSGGANEQFF
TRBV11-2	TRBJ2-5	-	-	TGTGCCAGCAACAAATGTTCGGGGGGCGGAGAGACCCAGTACTTC	CASNKCSGGGETQYF
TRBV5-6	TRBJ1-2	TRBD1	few	TGTGCCAGCAGCAGGGACAGGGGAGTGAATGGCTACACCTTC	CASSRDRGVNGYTF
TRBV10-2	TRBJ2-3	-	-	TGCGCCAGCAGCCATCTACCATCCACAGATACGCAGTATTTT	CASSHLPSTDTQYF
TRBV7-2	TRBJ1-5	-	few	TGTGCCAGCAGCACAAACGGGGGGCCCTCGCGGCCCCAGCATTTT	CASSTNGGPSRPQHF
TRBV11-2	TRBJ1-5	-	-	TGTGCCAGCAGCGACGATCAGGGTAATCAGCCCCAGCATTTT	CASSDDQGNQPQHF
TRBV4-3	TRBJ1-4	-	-	TGCGCCAGCAGCCAAGATCTTTCGGGACATCCCATCCTTCCAGCAACTAATGAAAAACTGTTTTTT	CASSQDLSGHPILPATNEKLFF
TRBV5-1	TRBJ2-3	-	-	TGCGCCAGCAGCGGGGCGGGGTGGCATACGCAGTATTTT	CASSGAGWHTQYF
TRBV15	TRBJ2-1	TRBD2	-	TGTGCCACCAGCAGAGGACCCGCAGCGGGGGCCTACAATGAGCAGTTCTTC	CATSRGPAAGAYNEQFF
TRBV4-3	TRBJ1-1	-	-	TGCGCCAGCAGCCAAGTCATGAGGGTCGAAGCTTTCTTT	CASSQVMRVEAFF
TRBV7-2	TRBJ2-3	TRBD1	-	TGTGCCAGCAGCTCGGGACAGGGGAGCACAGATACGCAGTATTTT	CASSSGQGSTDTQYF
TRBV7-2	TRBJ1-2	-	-	TGTGCCAGCAGATCTACAGGGTCCGGAGGCTACACCTTC	CASRSTGSGGYTF
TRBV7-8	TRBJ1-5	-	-	TGTGCCAGCAGCTCCCTACAGGGAAATCAGCCCCAGCATTTT	CASSSLQGNQPQHF
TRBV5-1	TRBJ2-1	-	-	TGCGCCAGCAGCTTGGTTCCAGGCAAGTACAATGAGCAGTTCTTC	CASSLVPGKYNEQFF
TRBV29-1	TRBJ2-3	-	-	TGCAGCGTTGAAGAGCGACAGAGAAGCACAGATACGCAGTATTTT	CSVEERQRSTDTQYF
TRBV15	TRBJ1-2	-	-	TGTGCCACCAGCAGAGAAGGGGGGGGTTCGGGTAACTATGGCTACACCTTC	CATSREGGGSGNYGYTF
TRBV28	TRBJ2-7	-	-	TGTGCCAGCAGTCGGGGGTTTACCTACGAGCAGTACTTC	CASSRGFTYEQYF
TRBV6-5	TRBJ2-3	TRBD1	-	TGTGCCACTTTCGGACAGGGAAGGTCCGATACGCAGTATTTT	CATFGQGRSDTQYF
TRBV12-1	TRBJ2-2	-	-	TGTGCCAGCAGCCCGGGACTAGCGGGAGGGCCTGATAGCGGGGAGCTGTTTTTT	CASSPGLAGGPDSGELFF
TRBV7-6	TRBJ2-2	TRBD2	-	TGTGCCAGCAGCTCTTATGGGGGTTGGCTAGCGGGGGGACCAACCGGGGAGCTGTTTTTT	CASSSYGGWLAGGPTGELFF
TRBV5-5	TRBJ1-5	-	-	TGTGCCAGCAGCCGTTCAAACAGGTCCTTAAGCAATCAGCCCCAGCATTTT	CASSRSNRSLSNQPQHF
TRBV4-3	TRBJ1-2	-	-	TGCGCCAGCAGCCAAGCGGGAAGTGGGGGGAGGTGGAACCCCTCCTATGGCTACACCTTC	CASSQAGSGGRWNPSYGYTF
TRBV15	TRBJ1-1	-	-	TGTGCCACCAGCAGAGATCCGACAGGGAACACTGAAGCTTTCTTT	CATSRDPTGNTEAFF